These 19 T cell receptor beta chains were sequenced from one sample in a study of shared clonotypes between healthy human individuals. TCRdb's copy holds only in-frame clones and misses some; the assay was immunoSEQ multiplex PCR. This sample yields 1.6 million or so clones, of which approximately 98.5% are seen a single time; 0.36% belongs to the top ten. The specimen was naive CD4+ T cells sorted from blood. Documented subset: CD45RA+ positively selected. These receptor sequences come from a man younger than 40 in good health.

In this sample, this clone turned up a few times. V is TRBV28 and J is TRBJ1-5; no clear D gene. CDR3 length: 10 amino acids. V lost 8 bases and J lost 7, with 6 bases in between. Per germline, CDR1 MDHEN and CDR2 SYDVKM. As DNA, the CDR3 is TGTGCCAGCGCGGGGCAGCCCCAGCATTTT. Translated: CASAGQPQHF.

The J gene is TRBJ2-3, the V gene TRBV7-9; weak D call: TRBD2 (6 bases). The CDR3 runs to 15 residues. CDR1 is SEHNR, CDR2 FQNEAQ, per germline (reference sequence). Trimming took 2 bases from V and 5 from J, leaving 14 bases between them. In DNA, the CDR3 is TGTGCCAGCAGCTTAATAGGACTAACGAAAGATACGCAGTATTTT. It encodes CASSLIGLTKDTQYF.

Regarding this clone: Other nucleotide sequences from this sample produce the same CDR3. This rearrangement joins TRBV18 to TRBJ2-7, with D uncertain. V was clipped by 1 base and J by 1 base, with 5 bases between them. CDR1 is KGHSH, CDR2 LQKENI, per germline. The CDR3 loop spans 13 amino acids. This chain's CDR3 is CASSPLGSYEQYF. The DNA for the CDR3 is TGTGCCAGCTCACCACTGGGGTCCTACGAGCAGTACTTC.

The CDR3 is CASGQANNEQFF. CDR3 bases: TGTGCCAGCGGCCAAGCGAACAATGAGCAGTTCTTC. The chain joins TRBV5-4 to TRBJ2-1; D is uncertain. Germline loops: CDR1 SGHNT, CDR2 YYREEE (reference sequence). The germline V and J ends were trimmed by 7 bases and 5 bases, with 10 bases remaining between them. The CDR3 contains 12 residues.

This rearrangement joins TRBV6-5 to TRBJ2-3; 9 nucleotides agree with TRBD2. Germline V gene data show CDR1 as MNHEY and CDR2 as SVGAGI. After removal of 9 bases from V and 6 bases from J, the junction contained 13 bases not matched to a gene. This CDR3 region has 15 residues. The CDR3 reads CASQHLDSGSDTQYF. The CDR3 bases are TGTGCCAGTCAACACCTTGATAGCGGGAGCGATACGCAGTATTTT.

The rearrangement links TRBV19 to TRBJ1-5; D is perhaps TRBD1 (5 bases). The ends were cut back, 5 bases at V and 0 bases at J, with 20 bases in the middle. The germline V gene has CDR1 LNHDA and CDR2 SQIVND (reference sequence). The CDR3 length is 18 residues. The CDR3 bases are TGTGCCAGTAGTGAACGTCAGGGTTTTGAATTTAGCAATCAGCCCCAGCATTTT. This translates into CASSERQGFEFSNQPQHF. Full variable domain (remainder filled in from reference TRBV19 and TRBJ1-5): DGGITQSPKYLFRKEGQNVTLSCEQNLNHDAMYWYRQDPGQGLRLIYYSQIVNDFQKGDIAEGYSVSREKKESFPLTVTSAQKNPTAFYLCASSERQGFEFSNQPQHFGDGTRLSIL.

The chain employs TRBV10-3 and TRBJ2-3, with D perhaps matching TRBD1 (6 bases). The CDR3 length is 16 residues. The V end lost 4 bases, the J end lost 2 bases, and 16 bases lay between the germline ends. Per the germline V gene, CDR1 is ENHRY and CDR2 is SYGVKD. In nucleotides, the CDR3 is TGTGCCATCAGTGGGGGGCAGGTCTGGGACACAGATACGCAGTATTTT. Protein product: CAISGGQVWDTDTQYF.

The rearrangement joins TRBV4-3 to TRBJ1-3; TRBD1 matches 11 bases. From germline, CDR1 is LGHNA and CDR2 YSLEER. J was trimmed by 0 bases and V by 4 bases; bases with no gene match: 5. The CDR3 extends over 17 amino acids. This CDR3 is CASSPRDRGYSGNTIYF. In nucleotides, the CDR3 is TGCGCCAGCAGCCCCCGGGACAGGGGGTACTCTGGAAACACCATATATTTT.

The chain carries TRBV18 and TRBJ2-7, with unresolved D. Germline V gene data show CDR1 as KGHSH and CDR2 as LQKENI. The CDR3 covers 12 residues. V was shortened by 5 bases and J by 3 bases, with 8 bases between the two germline ends. CDR3 sequence (DNA): TGTGCCAGCTCAGGGCCTGACTACGAGCAGTACTTC. This gives the protein CASSGPDYEQYF.

The rearrangement links TRBV11-3 to TRBJ2-1, with a weak D call TRBD1 (5 bases). CDR1 is SGHNT, CDR2 YENEEA, per germline. The CDR3 contains 17 residues. Trimming took off 5 bases at V and 5 bases at J, with 22 bases between the two ends. CDR3 amino acids: CASSTSQGATGDNEQFF. DNA for the CDR3: TGTGCCAGCAGCACCTCTCAAGGGGCAACCGGCGACAATGAGCAGTTCTTC.

This chain connects TRBV6-5 to TRBJ2-3; possibly TRBD2 for D (5 bases). The CDR3 consists of 15 residues. The germline V gene has CDR1 MNHEY and CDR2 SVGAGI. Trimming removed 3 bases from V and 3 bases from J, with 13 bases in between. CDR3: CASSYSGPGTDTQYF. The CDR3 nucleotides are TGTGCCAGCAGTTATTCGGGTCCGGGGACAGATACGCAGTATTTT.

The chain recombines TRBV30 with TRBJ2-5; unclear D gene. The CDR3 consists of 11 residues. The V end lost 0 bases, the J end lost 13 bases, and 12 bases lay between the germline ends. Germline V gene sequence: CDR1 GTSNPN, CDR2 SVGIG (reference sequence). The CDR3 bases are TGTGCCTGGAGTGTATTGGGCTTCTGGTACTTC. It specifies CAWSVLGFWYF.

This sequence joins TRBV7-9 and TRBJ2-3, with 8 bases fitting TRBD2. Trimming at V came to 3 bases and at J to 8 bases, leaving 7 bases not matched to a gene. The CDR3 consists of 14 residues. The germline CDR1 and CDR2 sequences are SEHNR and FQNEAQ (reference sequence). Written as DNA, the CDR3 is TGTGCCAGCAGCTTCGGGGGGGCCTCGGGTACGCAGTATTTT. As protein: CASSFGGASGTQYF.

The count of this clone is one. V is TRBV5-4 and J is TRBJ2-5; D perhaps matches TRBD1 (6 bases). The germline V gene encodes CDR1 SGHNT and CDR2 YYREEE (reference sequence). The CDR3 contains 16 residues. Trimming removed 4 bases at V and 2 bases at J, with 18 bases between. The CDR3, as DNA: TGTGCCAGCAGCCCCGGAGCAGGGGCTTCACAAGAGACCCAGTACTTC. It translates to CASSPGAGASQETQYF.

The chain links TRBV27 to TRBJ1-1; tentative D call: TRBD1 (6 bases). V was cut by 5 bases and J by 4 bases, with 14 bases left in between. There are 14 residues in the CDR3. The germline V gene has CDR1 MNHEY and CDR2 SMNVEV (reference sequence). The CDR3 here is CASSPPMGATEAFF. CDR3 DNA: TGTGCCAGCAGTCCCCCGATGGGGGCCACTGAAGCTTTCTTT.

The J gene is TRBJ1-5, the V gene TRBV10-3, with 7 bases aligning to TRBD1. The germline V gene has CDR1 ENHRY and CDR2 SYGVKD. Losses at the gene ends were 10 bases for V and 4 bases for J; bases not matched to a gene: 7. This CDR3 has 13 residues. CDR3 region: CANRQGLNQPQHF. Written as DNA, the CDR3 is TGTGCCAACCGACAGGGTCTAAATCAGCCCCAGCATTTT.

V usage is TRBV7-9 and J usage is TRBJ2-2; the match to TRBD1 covers 8 bases. CDR3 length: 15 amino acids. CDR1 is SEHNR, CDR2 FQNEAQ, per germline (reference sequence). With 5 bases clipped from V and 6 bases from J, the junction kept 8 bases outside the gene matches. CDR3 DNA: TGTGCCAGCAGCGGGAGAAGGGACAGGCCCGGGGAGCTGTTTTTT. Translation: CASSGRRDRPGELFF.

V is TRBV5-4 and J is TRBJ2-3, with TRBD2 matching 9 bases. Germline CDR1 SGHNT, CDR2 YYREEE (reference sequence). The CDR3 is 15 amino acids. The junction had 7 bases not matched to a gene; V was cut back by 4 bases and J by 4 bases. CDR3 nucleotide sequence: TGTGCCAGCAGCCCATGGACTAGCGCGGCAGATACGCAGTATTTT. It yields the protein CASSPWTSAADTQYF.

As concerns this clone: Other nucleotide sequences in the sample specify the same CDR3. This chain joins TRBV5-1 and TRBJ2-7; 9 bases align to TRBD1. Germline CDR1 SGHRS, CDR2 YFSETQ. The CDR3 sequence is 15 residues long. J gave up 4 bases and V 0 bases, and 5 bases lay outside the gene matches. CDR3 sequence: CASSLDGQGSYEQYF. The CDR3 DNA is TGCGCCAGCAGCTTGGACGGACAGGGGTCGTACGAGCAGTACTTC.